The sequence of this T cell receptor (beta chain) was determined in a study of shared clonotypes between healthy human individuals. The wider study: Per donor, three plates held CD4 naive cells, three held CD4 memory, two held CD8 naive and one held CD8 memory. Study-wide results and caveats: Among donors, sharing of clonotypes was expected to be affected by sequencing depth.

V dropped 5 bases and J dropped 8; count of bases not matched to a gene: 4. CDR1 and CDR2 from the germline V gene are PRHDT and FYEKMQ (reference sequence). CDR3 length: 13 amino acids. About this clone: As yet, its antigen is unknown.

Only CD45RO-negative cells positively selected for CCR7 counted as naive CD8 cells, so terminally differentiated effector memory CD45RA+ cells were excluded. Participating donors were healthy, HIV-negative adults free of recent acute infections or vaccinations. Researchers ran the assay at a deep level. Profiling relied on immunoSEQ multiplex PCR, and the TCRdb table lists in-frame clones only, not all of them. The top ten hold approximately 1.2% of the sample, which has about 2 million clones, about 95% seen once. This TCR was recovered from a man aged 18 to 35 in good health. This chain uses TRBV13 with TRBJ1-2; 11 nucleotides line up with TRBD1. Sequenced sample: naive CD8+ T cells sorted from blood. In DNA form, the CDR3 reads TGTGCCAGCAGCAGGGGACAGGGGGAAGGCTACACCTTC. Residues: CASSRGQGEGYTF.